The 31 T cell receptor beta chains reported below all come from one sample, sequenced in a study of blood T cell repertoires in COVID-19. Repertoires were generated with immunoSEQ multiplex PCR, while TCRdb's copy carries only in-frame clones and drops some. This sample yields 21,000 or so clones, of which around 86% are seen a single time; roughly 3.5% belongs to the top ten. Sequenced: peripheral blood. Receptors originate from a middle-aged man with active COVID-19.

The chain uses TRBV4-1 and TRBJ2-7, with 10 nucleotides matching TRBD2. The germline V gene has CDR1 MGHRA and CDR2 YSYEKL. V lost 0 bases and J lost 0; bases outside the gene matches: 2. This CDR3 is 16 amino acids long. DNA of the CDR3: TGCGCCAGCAGCCAAGAAGCGGGGGGGAGCTCCTACGAGCAGTACTTC. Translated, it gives CASSQEAGGSSYEQYF.

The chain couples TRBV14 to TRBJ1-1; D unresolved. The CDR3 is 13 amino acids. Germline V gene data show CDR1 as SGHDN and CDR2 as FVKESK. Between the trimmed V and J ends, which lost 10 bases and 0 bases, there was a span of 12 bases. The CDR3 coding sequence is TGTGCCACCCGAGGAGGGTTGAACACTGAAGCTTTCTTT. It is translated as CATRGGLNTEAFF. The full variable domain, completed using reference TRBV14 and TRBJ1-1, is EAGVTQFPSHSVIEKGQTVTLRCDPISGHDNLYWYRRVMGKEIKFLLHFVKESKQDESGMPNNRFLAERTGGTYSTLKVQPAELEDSGVYFCATRGGLNTEAFFGQGTRLTVV.

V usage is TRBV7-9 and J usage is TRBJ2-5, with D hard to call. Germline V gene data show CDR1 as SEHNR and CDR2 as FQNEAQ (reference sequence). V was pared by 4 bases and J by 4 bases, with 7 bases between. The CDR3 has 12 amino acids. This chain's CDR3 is CASSSHPETQYF. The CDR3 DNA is TGTGCCAGCAGCTCACACCCAGAGACCCAGTACTTC.

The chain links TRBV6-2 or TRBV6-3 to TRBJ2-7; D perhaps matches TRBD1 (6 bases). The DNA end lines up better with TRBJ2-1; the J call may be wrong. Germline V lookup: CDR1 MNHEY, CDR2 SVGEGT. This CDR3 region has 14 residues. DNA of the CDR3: TGTGCCAGCAGTTATGGGACACCGATCAATGAGCAGTTCTTC. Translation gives CASSYGTPINEQFF.

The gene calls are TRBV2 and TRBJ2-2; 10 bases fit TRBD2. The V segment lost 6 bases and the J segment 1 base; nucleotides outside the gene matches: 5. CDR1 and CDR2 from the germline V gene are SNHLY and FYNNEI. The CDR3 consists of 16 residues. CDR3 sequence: CASRGSSGGNTGELFF. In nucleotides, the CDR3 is TGTGCCAGCAGGGGGTCTAGCGGGGGGAACACCGGGGAGCTGTTTTTT.

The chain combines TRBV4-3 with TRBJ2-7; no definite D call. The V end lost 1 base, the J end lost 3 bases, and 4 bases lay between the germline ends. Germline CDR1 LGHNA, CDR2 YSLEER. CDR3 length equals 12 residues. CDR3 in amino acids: CASSQGSYEQYF. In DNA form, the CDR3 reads TGCGCCAGCAGCCAAGGTAGCTACGAGCAGTACTTC.

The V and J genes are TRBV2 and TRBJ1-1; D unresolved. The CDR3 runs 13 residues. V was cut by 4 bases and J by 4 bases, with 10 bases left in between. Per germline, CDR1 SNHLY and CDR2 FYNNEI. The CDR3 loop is CASSAPGITEAFF. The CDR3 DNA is TGTGCCAGCAGTGCACCGGGAATCACTGAAGCTTTCTTT.

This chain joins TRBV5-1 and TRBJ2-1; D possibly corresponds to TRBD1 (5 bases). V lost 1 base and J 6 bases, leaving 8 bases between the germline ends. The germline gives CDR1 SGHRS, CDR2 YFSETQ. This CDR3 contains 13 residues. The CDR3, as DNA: TGCGCCAGCAGCTTGACTCAGGGCAATGAGCAGTTCTTC. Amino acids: CASSLTQGNEQFF. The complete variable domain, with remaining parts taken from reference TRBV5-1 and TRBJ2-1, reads KAGVTQTPRYLIKTRGQQVTLSCSPISGHRSVSWYQQTPGQGLQFLFEYFSETQRNKGNFPGRFSGRQFSNSRSEMNVSTLELGDSALYLCASSLTQGNEQFFGPGTRLTVL.

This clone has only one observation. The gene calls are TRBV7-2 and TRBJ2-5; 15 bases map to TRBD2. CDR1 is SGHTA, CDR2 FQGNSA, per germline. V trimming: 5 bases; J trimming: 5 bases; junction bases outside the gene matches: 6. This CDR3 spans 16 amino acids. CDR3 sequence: CASSPGLAGGLETQYF. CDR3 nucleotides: TGTGCCAGCAGCCCCGGACTAGCGGGGGGGCTGGAGACCCAGTACTTC. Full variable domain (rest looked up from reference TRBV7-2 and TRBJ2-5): GAGVSQSPSNKVTEKGKDVELRCDPISGHTALYWYRQSLGQGLEFLIYFQGNSAPDKSGLPSDRFSAERTGGSVSTLTIQRTQQEDSAVYLCASSPGLAGGLETQYFGPGTRLLVL.

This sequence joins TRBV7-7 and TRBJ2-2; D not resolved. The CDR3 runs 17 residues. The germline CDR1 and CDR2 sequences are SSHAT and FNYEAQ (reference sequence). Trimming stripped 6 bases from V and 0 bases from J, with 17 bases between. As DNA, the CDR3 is TGTGCCAGCAGTCCTACGGTTGGCAGCGCGAACACCGGGGAGCTGTTTTTT. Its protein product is CASSPTVGSANTGELFF. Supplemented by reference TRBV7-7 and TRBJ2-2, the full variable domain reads GAGVSQSPRYKVTKRGQDVTLRCDPISSHATLYWYQQALGQGPEFLTYFNYEAQPDKSGLPSDRFSAERPEGSISTLTIQRTEQRDSAMYRCASSPTVGSANTGELFFGEGSRLTVL.

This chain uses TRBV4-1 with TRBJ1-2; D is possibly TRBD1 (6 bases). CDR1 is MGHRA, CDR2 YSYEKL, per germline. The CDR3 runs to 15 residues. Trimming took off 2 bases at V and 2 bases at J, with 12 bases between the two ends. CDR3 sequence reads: CASSQPIQGNYGYTF. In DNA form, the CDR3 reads TGCGCCAGCAGCCAACCGATACAGGGAAACTATGGCTACACCTTC.

The CDR3, as DNA: TGTGCCACCAGTACTAAGCAGGGGTGGGGTGAGCAGTTCTTC. Translated, it gives CATSTKQGWGEQFF. The chain employs TRBV15 and TRBJ2-1, with D possibly being TRBD1 (6 bases). The CDR3 runs 14 residues. Germline assignment: CDR1 LNHNV and CDR2 YYDKDF (reference sequence). Trimming left V 6 bases short and J 9 bases short, with 18 bases between.

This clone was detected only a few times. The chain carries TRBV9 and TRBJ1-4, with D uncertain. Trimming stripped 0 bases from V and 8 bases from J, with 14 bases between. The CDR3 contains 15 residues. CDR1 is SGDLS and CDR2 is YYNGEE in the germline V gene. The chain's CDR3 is CASSVGSGLGEKLFF. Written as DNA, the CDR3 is TGTGCCAGCAGCGTAGGATCGGGGTTAGGCGAAAAACTGTTTTTT.

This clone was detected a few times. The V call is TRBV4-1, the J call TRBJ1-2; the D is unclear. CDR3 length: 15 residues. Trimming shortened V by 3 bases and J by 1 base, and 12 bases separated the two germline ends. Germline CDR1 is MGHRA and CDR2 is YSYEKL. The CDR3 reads CASSQSTRRNYGYTF. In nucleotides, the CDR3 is TGCGCCAGCAGCCAGTCGACAAGGCGTAACTATGGCTACACCTTC.

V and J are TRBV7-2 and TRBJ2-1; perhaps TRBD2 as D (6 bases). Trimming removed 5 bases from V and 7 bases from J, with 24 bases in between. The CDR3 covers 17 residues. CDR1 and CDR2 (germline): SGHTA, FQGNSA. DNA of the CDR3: TGTGCCAGCAGCCTACCTCCTTGGAGGGTAGGTCGGAATGAGCAGTTCTTC. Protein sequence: CASSLPPWRVGRNEQFF.

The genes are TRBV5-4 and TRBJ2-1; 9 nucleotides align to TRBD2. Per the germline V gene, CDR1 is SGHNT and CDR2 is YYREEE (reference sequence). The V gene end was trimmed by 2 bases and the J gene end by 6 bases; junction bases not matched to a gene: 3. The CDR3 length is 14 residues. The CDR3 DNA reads TGTGCCAGCAGCTTCCGGACTAGCGCCAATGAGCAGTTCTTC. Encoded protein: CASSFRTSANEQFF.

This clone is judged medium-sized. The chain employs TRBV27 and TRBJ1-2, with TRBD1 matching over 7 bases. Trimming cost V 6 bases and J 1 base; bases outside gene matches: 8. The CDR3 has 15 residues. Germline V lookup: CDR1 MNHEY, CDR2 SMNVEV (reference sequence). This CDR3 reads CASSPGTDHNYGYTF. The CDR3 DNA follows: TGTGCCAGCAGCCCCGGGACAGACCATAACTATGGCTACACCTTC.

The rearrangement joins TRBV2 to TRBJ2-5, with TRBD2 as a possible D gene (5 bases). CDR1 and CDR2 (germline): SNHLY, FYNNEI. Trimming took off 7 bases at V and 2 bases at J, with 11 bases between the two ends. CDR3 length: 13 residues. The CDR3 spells CASKWSGQETQYF. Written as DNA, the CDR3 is TGTGCCAGCAAATGGAGCGGACAAGAGACCCAGTACTTC.

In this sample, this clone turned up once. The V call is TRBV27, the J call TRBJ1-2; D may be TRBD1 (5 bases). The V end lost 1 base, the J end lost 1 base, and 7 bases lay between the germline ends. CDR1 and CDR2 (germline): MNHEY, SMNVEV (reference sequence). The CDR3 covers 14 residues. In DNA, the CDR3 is TGTGCCAGCAGTTTATTGGGGGGTAACTATGGCTACACCTTC. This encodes CASSLLGGNYGYTF.

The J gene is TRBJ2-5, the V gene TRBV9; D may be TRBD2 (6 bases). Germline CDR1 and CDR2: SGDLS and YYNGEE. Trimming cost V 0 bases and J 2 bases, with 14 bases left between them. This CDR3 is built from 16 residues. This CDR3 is CASSVGSGWSQETQYF. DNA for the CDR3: TGTGCCAGCAGCGTAGGAAGCGGGTGGAGTCAAGAGACCCAGTACTTC.

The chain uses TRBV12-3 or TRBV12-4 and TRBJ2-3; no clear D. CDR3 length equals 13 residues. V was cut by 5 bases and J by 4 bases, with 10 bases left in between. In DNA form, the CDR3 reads TGTGCCAGCAGTCTTACTCGCCCAGATACGCAGTATTTT. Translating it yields CASSLTRPDTQYF.

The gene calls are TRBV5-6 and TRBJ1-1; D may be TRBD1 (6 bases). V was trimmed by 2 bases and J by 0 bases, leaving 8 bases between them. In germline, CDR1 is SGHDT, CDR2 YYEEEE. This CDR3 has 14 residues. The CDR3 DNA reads TGTGCCAGCAGCTTAGGGGGAGTGAACACTGAAGCTTTCTTT. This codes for CASSLGGVNTEAFF. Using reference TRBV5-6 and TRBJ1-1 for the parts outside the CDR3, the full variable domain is DAGVTQSPTHLIKTRGQQVTLRCSPKSGHDTVSWYQQALGQGPQFIFQYYEEEERQRGNFPDRFSGHQFPNYSSELNVNALLLGDSALYLCASSLGGVNTEAFFGQGTRLTVV.

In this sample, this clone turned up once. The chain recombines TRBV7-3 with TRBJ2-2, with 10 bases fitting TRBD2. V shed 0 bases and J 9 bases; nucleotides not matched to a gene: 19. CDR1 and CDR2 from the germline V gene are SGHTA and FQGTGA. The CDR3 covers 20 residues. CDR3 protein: CASSLTVEGHLAGVTRELFF. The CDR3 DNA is TGTGCCAGCAGCTTAACAGTTGAGGGGCACCTAGCGGGGGTAACGAGGGAGCTGTTTTTT.

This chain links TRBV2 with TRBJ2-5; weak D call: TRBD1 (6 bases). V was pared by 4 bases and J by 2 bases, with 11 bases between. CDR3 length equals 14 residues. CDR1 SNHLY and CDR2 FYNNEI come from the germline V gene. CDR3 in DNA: TGTGCCAGCAGTGCGACAGGAGCTCAAGAGACCCAGTACTTC. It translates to CASSATGAQETQYF.

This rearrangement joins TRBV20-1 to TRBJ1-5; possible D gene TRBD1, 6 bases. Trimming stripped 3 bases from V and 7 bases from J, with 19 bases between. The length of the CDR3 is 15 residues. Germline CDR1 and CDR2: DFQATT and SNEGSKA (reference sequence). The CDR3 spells CSASPGGGAGQPQHF. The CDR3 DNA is TGCAGTGCTAGTCCCGGCGGGGGCGCGGGGCAGCCCCAGCATTTT.

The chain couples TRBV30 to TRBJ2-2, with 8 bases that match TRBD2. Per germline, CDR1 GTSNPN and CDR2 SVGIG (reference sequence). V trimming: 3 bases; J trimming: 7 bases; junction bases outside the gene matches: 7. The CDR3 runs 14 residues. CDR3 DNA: TGTGCCTGGAGAAACGGGGGGGAAAACGGGGAGCTGTTTTTT. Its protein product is CAWRNGGENGELFF.

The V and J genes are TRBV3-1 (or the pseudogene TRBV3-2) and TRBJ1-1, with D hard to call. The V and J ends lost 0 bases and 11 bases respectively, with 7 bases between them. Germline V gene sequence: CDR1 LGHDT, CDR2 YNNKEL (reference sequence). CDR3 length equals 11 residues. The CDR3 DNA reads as TGTGCCAGCAGCCAAGAATCCCGGGCTTTCTTT. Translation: CASSQESRAFF.

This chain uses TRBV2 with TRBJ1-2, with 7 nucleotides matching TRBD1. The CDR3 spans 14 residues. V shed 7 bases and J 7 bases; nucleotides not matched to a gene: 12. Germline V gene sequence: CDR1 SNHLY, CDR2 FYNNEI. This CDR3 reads CASTFIGTESGYTF. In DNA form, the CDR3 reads TGTGCCAGCACGTTTATTGGGACAGAAAGTGGCTACACCTTC.

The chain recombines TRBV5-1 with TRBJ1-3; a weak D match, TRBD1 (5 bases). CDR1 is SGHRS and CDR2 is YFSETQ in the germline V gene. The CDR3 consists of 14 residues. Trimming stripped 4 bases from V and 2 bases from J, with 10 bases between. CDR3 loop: CASSPDNTGNTIYF. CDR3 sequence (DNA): TGCGCCAGCAGCCCGGACAATACTGGAAACACCATATATTTT.

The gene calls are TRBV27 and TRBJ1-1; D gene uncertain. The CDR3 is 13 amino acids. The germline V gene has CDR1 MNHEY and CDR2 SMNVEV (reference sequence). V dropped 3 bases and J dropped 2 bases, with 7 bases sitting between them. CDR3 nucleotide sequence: TGTGCCAGCAGTTTTAATCCTAACACTGAAGCTTTCTTT. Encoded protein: CASSFNPNTEAFF.

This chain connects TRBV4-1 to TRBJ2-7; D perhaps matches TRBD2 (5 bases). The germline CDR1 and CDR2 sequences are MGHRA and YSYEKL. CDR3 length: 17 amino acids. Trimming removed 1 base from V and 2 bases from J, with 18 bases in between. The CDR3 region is CASSQGDWGVKTYEQYF. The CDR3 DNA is TGCGCCAGCAGCCAAGGGGATTGGGGAGTTAAGACCTACGAGCAGTACTTC.